The 15 T cell receptor beta chains in this list originate from one sample, sequenced in a study of cytomegalovirus exposure and HLA in healthy donors (dated by TCRdb to 2015 to 2018). The library was generated by the immunoSEQ multiplex PCR assay. For the multiplex PCR, a mixture combining 60 forward primers for TCR Vbeta segments and 13 reverse primers for TCR Jbeta segments was used. Entries here come from immuneACCESS through TCRdb and include only in-frame sequences with V and J called. Some clones fail to appear in such tables; in the studies checked, an unresolved V gene covers under half of the shortfall, and the cause of the remainder is unknown. For this sample the table gives approximately 140,000 clones, of which roughly 62% were detected only once. The ten largest clonotypes hold around 1.9% of the sample. The material sequenced was PBMCs. Every receptor here comes from a male donor in good health and CMV-seronegative.

This rearrangement joins TRBV18 to TRBJ1-4; D may be TRBD1 (6 bases). Germline values: CDR1 KGHSH, CDR2 LQKENI. The CDR3 has 14 residues. V dropped 4 bases and J dropped 14 bases, with 20 bases sitting between them. This CDR3 is CASSLTGTERRLFF. CDR3 nucleotide sequence: TGTGCCAGCTCACTAACAGGGACGGAGAGGAGGCTGTTTTTT.

This chain links TRBV7-8 with TRBJ2-2, with 7 bases aligning to TRBD1. With V trimmed by 5 bases and J by 3 bases, 6 bases remained unmatched. Germline V CDR1 and CDR2: SGHVS, FQNEAQ. There are 15 residues in the CDR3. In DNA, the CDR3 is TGTGCCAGCAGCCGAGACAGGGACCACACCGGGGAGCTGTTTTTT. Protein product: CASSRDRDHTGELFF.

The sample holds a few counts of this clone. The CDR3 DNA is TGTGCCAGCAGTCCCCATCGGGATCGACTAGGGGTCTATGGCTACACCTTC. Translated: CASSPHRDRLGVYGYTF. The chain combines TRBV27 with TRBJ1-2; tentative D call: TRBD1 (5 bases). The CDR3 is made up of 17 amino acids. Deletions cut 5 bases from V and 4 bases from J, with 23 bases between. Germline V lookup: CDR1 MNHEY, CDR2 SMNVEV (reference sequence).

This clone has just one count. This chain joins TRBV30 and TRBJ1-4; 10 bases are a match to TRBD1. Germline V gene lookup returns CDR1 GTSNPN and CDR2 SVGIG (reference sequence). The trim removed 5 bases at V and 8 bases at J, leaving 8 bases unmatched. CDR3 size: 14 residues. CDR3 loop: CAWSMGTGVEKLFF. As DNA, the CDR3 is TGTGCCTGGTCTATGGGGACAGGGGTAGAAAAACTGTTTTTT.

V is TRBV7-9 and J is TRBJ2-1, with D unclear. The germline gives CDR1 SEHNR, CDR2 FQNEAQ (reference sequence). Trimming shortened V by 7 bases and J by 0 bases, and 10 bases separated the two germline ends. The CDR3 totals 14 residues. The CDR3 region is CASIKISSYNEQFF. The CDR3 DNA is TGTGCCAGCATCAAGATTAGCTCCTACAATGAGCAGTTCTTC.

This clone has more than one count but fewer than ten. J is TRBJ2-3 and V is TRBV2; 13 bases match TRBD2. V was pared by 6 bases and J by 0 bases, with 9 bases of the junction left unmatched. CDR1 SNHLY and CDR2 FYNNEI come from the germline V gene. The CDR3 runs 18 residues. CDR3 residues: CASRYPGLAGKSTDTQYF. CDR3 bases: TGTGCCAGCAGATACCCGGGACTAGCGGGGAAAAGCACAGATACGCAGTATTTT.

The rearrangement links TRBV6-6 to TRBJ2-3; 8 bases line up with TRBD1. Germline V gene data show CDR1 as MNHNY and CDR2 as SVGAGI (reference sequence). The CDR3 loop spans 16 amino acids. Unmatched junction bases numbered 7, after V lost 0 bases and J lost 5 bases. CDR3 nucleotides: TGTGCCAGCAGTTACTCCCAGGGGGCAAGGGGAGATACGCAGTATTTT. As protein: CASSYSQGARGDTQYF.

The CDR3 region is CASTGTPGDRGNTIYF. The CDR3 DNA reads TGTGCCAGCACCGGAACCCCAGGGGATCGTGGAAACACCATATATTTT. The chain has TRBV2 and TRBJ1-3; D is possibly TRBD1 (6 bases). The germline V and J ends were trimmed by 7 bases and 3 bases, with 19 bases remaining between them. Germline-derived CDR1 and CDR2 are SNHLY and FYNNEI. This CDR3 is built from 16 residues.

In its sample, this clone was seen once. The rearrangement links TRBV12-5 to TRBJ2-5, with a tentative D call TRBD1 (5 bases). CDR1 is LGHNT, CDR2 FRNRAP, per germline. V gave up 5 bases and J gave up 2 bases, with 15 bases separating them. The CDR3 runs 15 residues. Here the CDR3 DNA reads TGTGCTAGTGGTCCTTATGGGGCAGAGCAAGAGACCCAGTACTTC. This gives the protein CASGPYGAEQETQYF.

The chain is built from TRBV30 and TRBJ1-2, with 7 nucleotides matching TRBD1. This CDR3 comprises 13 residues. The germline V gene encodes CDR1 GTSNPN and CDR2 SVGIG (reference sequence). V was pared by 5 bases and J by 6 bases, with 9 bases of the junction left unmatched. The CDR3 region has the DNA TGTGCCTGGGATATCGAACAGGGGAATGGCTACACCTTC. Protein sequence: CAWDIEQGNGYTF.

In this sample, this clone turned up a few times. The CDR3 DNA follows: TGTGCCAGCAGCGTAGAAACAGACTATGGCTACACCTTC. As protein: CASSVETDYGYTF. The chain carries TRBV9 and TRBJ1-2; D is ambiguous. The CDR3 contains 13 residues. Trimming left V 0 bases short and J 3 bases short, with 6 bases between. Germline assignment: CDR1 SGDLS and CDR2 YYNGEE. Full variable domain (rest looked up from reference TRBV9 and TRBJ1-2): DSGVTQTPKHLITATGQRVTLRCSPRSGDLSVYWYQQSLDQGLQFLIQYYNGEERAKGNILERFSAQQFPDLHSELNLSSLELGDSALYFCASSVETDYGYTFGSGTRLTVV.

The rearrangement joins TRBV30 to TRBJ2-7, with 10 bases fitting TRBD1. Germline V CDR1 and CDR2: GTSNPN, SVGIG (reference sequence). CDR3 length: 14 amino acids. With V trimmed by 4 bases and J by 2 bases, 5 bases remained unmatched. CDR3 loop: CAWTWTGGTYEQYF. The CDR3 region has the DNA TGTGCCTGGACCTGGACAGGGGGTACCTACGAGCAGTACTTC.

This clone was seen a handful of times. The V gene is TRBV7-9, the J gene TRBJ2-2; 7 bases line up with TRBD1. V was clipped by 5 bases and J by 4 bases; unmatched bases: 13. The germline gives CDR1 SEHNR, CDR2 FQNEAQ (reference sequence). This CDR3 spans 17 amino acids. The CDR3 sequence is CASSRREGTAITGELFF. The CDR3 coding sequence is TGTGCCAGCAGCCGACGCGAAGGGACAGCAATCACCGGGGAGCTGTTTTTT.

Written as DNA, the CDR3 is TGCGCCAGCAGCCAGATCCGAACCCTGGGGCCTTACGAGCAGTACTTC. It codes for CASSQIRTLGPYEQYF. This chain uses TRBV4-1 with TRBJ2-7, with D possibly being TRBD1 (5 bases). The CDR3 length is 16 residues. Between the trimmed V and J ends, which lost 3 bases and 4 bases, there was a span of 19 bases. The V gene's germline CDR1 is MGHRA and CDR2 YSYEKL.

The J gene is TRBJ2-2, the V gene TRBV18, with 11 bases fitting TRBD1. The CDR3 consists of 14 residues. Germline CDR1 and CDR2: KGHSH and LQKENI. V was clipped by 4 bases and J by 6 bases; unmatched bases: 1. The CDR3 DNA sequence: TGTGCCAGCTCACGGACAGGGGGCCCCGGGGAGCTGTTTTTT. This sequence encodes CASSRTGGPGELFF.